Below, 14 T cell receptor beta chains from the same sample are listed, as sequenced in a study of response to subunit inactivated influenza vaccine. Each CDR3 protein is one row after TCRdb ran MiXCR on the RT-PCR reads. Of 450,000 to 600,000 distinct CDR3 sequences in the sample, approximately 7.7% were seen once. The input for sequencing was PBMCs from blood, taken roughly 24 months after vaccination. Receptors originate from a man between 50 and 69 years old who received an inactivated influenza vaccine.

This clonotype occurred once. The chain combines TRBV20-1 with TRBJ2-6, with D perhaps TRBD1 or TRBD2 (6 bases each). This CDR3 contains 15 residues. CDR1 DFQATT and CDR2 SNEGSKA come from the germline V gene (reference sequence). Trimming took off 3 bases at V and 0 bases at J, with 9 bases between the two ends. CDR3 sequence reads: CSARAGHSGANVLTF. CDR3 in DNA: TGCAGTGCTAGGGCGGGACACTCTGGGGCCAACGTCCTGACTTTC.

The CDR3 loop is CASSYNGQNSYNEQFF. CDR3 bases: TGTGCCAGCAGCTACAATGGACAGAACTCCTACAATGAGCAGTTCTTC. The V call is TRBV11-2, the J call TRBJ2-1; maybe TRBD1 (6 bases). Germline values: CDR1 SGHAT, CDR2 FQNNGV. The ends were cut back, 4 bases at V and 0 bases at J, with 13 bases in the middle. The CDR3 totals 16 residues.

This clonotype has more than one count but fewer than ten. The chain combines TRBV12-3 or TRBV12-4 with TRBJ2-7; D could derive from TRBD1 or TRBD2 (5 bases each). This CDR3 has 13 residues. The germline V and J ends were trimmed by 1 base and 5 bases, with 9 bases remaining between them. The chain's CDR3 is CASSLVGTDEQYF. CDR3 nucleotide sequence: TGTGCCAGCAGTTTAGTCGGGACGGACGAGCAGTACTTC.

In the case of this clonotype: This clone may be a read error of a much larger clone one base away. The gene calls are TRBV6-1 and TRBJ2-3; 8 positions agree with TRBD2. Germline loops: CDR1 MNHNS, CDR2 SASEGT. Trimming cost V 7 bases and J 6 bases; bases outside gene matches: 9. This CDR3 spans 14 amino acids. The CDR3 sequence is CASTELGLEDTQYF. The CDR3 nucleotides read TGTGCCAGCACAGAATTGGGACTAGAGGATACGCAGTATTTT.

In this sample, this clonotype turned up many times. CDR3 in DNA: TGTGCCAGCAGCTTTCAGGGCAACACCGGGGAGCTGTTTTTT. This gives the protein CASSFQGNTGELFF. The J gene is TRBJ2-2, the V gene TRBV11-2, with D perhaps matching TRBD1 (5 bases). Germline CDR1 reads SGHAT; CDR2 reads FQNNGV. The CDR3 consists of 14 residues. V dropped 3 bases and J dropped 2 bases, with 7 bases sitting between them.

This clonotype has only a few counts. The V call is TRBV4-3, the J call TRBJ2-1; the D is unclear. The CDR3 totals 13 residues. Trimming took 1 base from V and 10 from J, leaving 11 bases between them. CDR1 LGHNA and CDR2 YSLEER come from the germline V gene. CDR3 loop: CASSQVDSTEQFF. CDR3 sequence (DNA): TGCGCCAGCAGCCAAGTAGACTCCACGGAGCAGTTCTTC.

The V gene is TRBV7-8, the J gene TRBJ1-6, with D uncertain. CDR1 is SGHVS, CDR2 FQNEAQ, per germline. V lost 2 bases, J lost 0 bases, and 8 bases lay in between. CDR3 length: 16 residues. The CDR3 is CASSLSAGSYNSPLHF. CDR3 in DNA: TGTGCCAGCAGCTTATCTGCTGGCTCCTATAATTCACCCCTCCACTTT.

V is TRBV4-2 and J is TRBJ1-2; 7 nucleotides line up with TRBD1. The V segment lost 0 bases and the J segment 5 bases; nucleotides outside the gene matches: 6. Germline CDR1 is LGHNA and CDR2 is YNFKEQ. The CDR3 spans 15 residues. The CDR3 region is CASSQDTGRGYGYTF. CDR3 coding DNA: TGTGCCAGCAGCCAAGATACCGGCAGGGGGTATGGCTACACCTTC.

This clonotype has only a few counts. The J gene is TRBJ1-4, the V gene TRBV4-1, with D perhaps TRBD1 (5 bases). CDR1 is MGHRA, CDR2 YSYEKL, per germline. CDR3 length equals 17 residues. V was cut by 0 bases and J by 4 bases, with 15 bases left in between. CDR3 DNA sequence: TGCGCCAGCAGCCAAGATTTTTCCGGGACCGTTAATGAAAAACTGTTTTTT. Encoded protein: CASSQDFSGTVNEKLFF.

This clonotype has ten or more counts. V usage is TRBV4-2 and J usage is TRBJ1-5; maybe TRBD1 (6 bases). Trimming stripped 0 bases from V and 9 bases from J, with 15 bases between. CDR1 is LGHNA and CDR2 is YNFKEQ in the germline V gene. The CDR3 runs 15 residues. The CDR3 sequence is CASSQDTGLPWPQHF. The CDR3 bases are TGTGCCAGCAGCCAAGATACAGGGCTTCCCTGGCCCCAGCATTTT.

Comment on this clonotype: Possible read error: a much larger clone is one base away. It is likely a read error, because the conserved phenylalanine at the end of the CDR3 is missing. The genes are TRBV14 and TRBJ2-1; TRBD1 agrees at 7 bases. CDR1 and CDR2 from the germline V gene are SGHDN and FVKESK. The CDR3 is made up of 16 amino acids. Losses at the gene ends were 4 bases for V and 5 bases for J; bases not matched to a gene: 11. Here the CDR3 DNA reads TGTGCCAGCAGCCTTAGGGGGCCGGCCCAGGACAATGAGCAGTTCCTC. Protein sequence: CASSLRGPAQDNEQFL.

A few counts support this clonotype. This sequence joins TRBV2 and TRBJ2-7; the D is unclear. V lost 4 bases to trimming and J lost 6 bases, with 10 bases between them. The CDR3 runs 12 residues. Per the germline V gene, CDR1 is SNHLY and CDR2 is FYNNEI. This CDR3 is CASSGLDSEQYF. CDR3 nucleotides: TGTGCCAGCAGTGGGCTAGACTCCGAGCAGTACTTC.

This clonotype has a count of ten or more. The chain combines TRBV5-1 with TRBJ2-5; no reliable D call. Germline V gene lookup returns CDR1 SGHRS and CDR2 YFSETQ. Trimming pared 0 bases from V and 1 base from J, leaving 13 bases between. The CDR3 runs 16 residues. The CDR3: CASSLGGLGIQETQYF. As DNA, the CDR3 is TGCGCCAGCAGCTTGGGAGGTCTGGGAATCCAAGAGACCCAGTACTTC. Filled out from reference TRBV5-1 and TRBJ2-5, the complete variable domain reads KAGVTQTPRYLIKTRGQQVTLSCSPISGHRSVSWYQQTPGQGLQFLFEYFSETQRNKGNFPGRFSGRQFSNSRSEMNVSTLELGDSALYLCASSLGGLGIQETQYFGPGTRLLVL.

CDR3 in DNA: TGCGCCAGCAGCCGGATGGGGGGGAGCACTGAAGCTTTCTTT. It encodes CASSRMGGSTEAFF. The V gene is TRBV4-3, the J gene TRBJ1-1; TRBD1 might be the D (5 bases). V shed 4 bases and J shed 4 bases, with 13 bases lying between them. Germline CDR1 is LGHNA and CDR2 is YSLEER. The CDR3 contains 14 residues.